The clone carrying this T cell receptor beta chain was recorded many times. These data are taken from a study of T-cell memory formation after mild COVID-19. Study-wide background: The study found TCR clusters largely donor specific.

CDR3 size: 14 residues. Germline V gene data show CDR1 as MNHEY and CDR2 as SVGAGI. Trimming at V came to 4 bases and at J to 5 bases, leaving 5 bases not matched to a gene. In TCRdb, the 5' RACE reads were re-called with MiXCR into one record per CDR3 protein. The table records over 500,000 distinct CDR3 sequences, around a sixth of them present only once. The sequencing input was PBMCs or a T cell subset sorted from them (not recorded which). The chain joins TRBV6-5 to TRBJ2-5; 9 positions match TRBD1. The origin of this receptor is an adult woman who had mild COVID-19 (a few samples of this study predate the infection). Cell type and time point are not known. CDR3 bases: TGTGCCAGCAGTTTACAGGGGGCGGGGGAGACCCAGTACTTC. Its protein product is CASSLQGAGETQYF.